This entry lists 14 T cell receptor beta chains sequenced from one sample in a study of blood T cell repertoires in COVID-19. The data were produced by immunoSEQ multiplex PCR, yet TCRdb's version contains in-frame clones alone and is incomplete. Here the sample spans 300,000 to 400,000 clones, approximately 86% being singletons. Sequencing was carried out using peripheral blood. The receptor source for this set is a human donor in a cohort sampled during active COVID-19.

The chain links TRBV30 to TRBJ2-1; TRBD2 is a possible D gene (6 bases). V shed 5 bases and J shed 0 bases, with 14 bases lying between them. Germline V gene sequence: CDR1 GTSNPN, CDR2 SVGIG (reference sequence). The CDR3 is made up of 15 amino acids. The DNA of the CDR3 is TGTGCCTGGGCGAGGCTAGCGAGCTCCTACAATGAGCAGTTCTTC. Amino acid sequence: CAWARLASSYNEQFF. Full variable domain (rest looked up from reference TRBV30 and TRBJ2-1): SQTIHQWPATLVQPVGSPLSLECTVEGTSNPNLYWYRQAAGRGLQLLFYSVGIGQISSEVPQNLSASRPQDRQFILSSKKLLLSDSGFYLCAWARLASSYNEQFFGPGTRLTVL.

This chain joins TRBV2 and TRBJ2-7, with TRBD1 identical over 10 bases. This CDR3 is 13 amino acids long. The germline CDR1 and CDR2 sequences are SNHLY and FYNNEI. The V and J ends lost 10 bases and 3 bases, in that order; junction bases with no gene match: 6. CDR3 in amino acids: CATRRDRGYEQYF. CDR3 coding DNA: TGTGCCACCCGCCGGGACAGGGGCTACGAGCAGTACTTC.

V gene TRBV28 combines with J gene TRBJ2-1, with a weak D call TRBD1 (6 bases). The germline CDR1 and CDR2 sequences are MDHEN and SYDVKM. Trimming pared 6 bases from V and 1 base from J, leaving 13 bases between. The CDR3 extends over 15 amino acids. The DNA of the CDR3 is TGTGCCAGCAGCCCCGACAGGACGTCCTACAATGAGCAGTTCTTC. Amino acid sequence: CASSPDRTSYNEQFF.

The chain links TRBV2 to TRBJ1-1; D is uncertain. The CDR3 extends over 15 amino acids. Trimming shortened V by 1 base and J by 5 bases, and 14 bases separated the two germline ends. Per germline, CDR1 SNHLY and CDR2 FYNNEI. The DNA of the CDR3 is TGTGCCAGCAGTGAAGGATTACGGGTAAGGACTGAAGCTTTCTTT. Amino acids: CASSEGLRVRTEAFF.

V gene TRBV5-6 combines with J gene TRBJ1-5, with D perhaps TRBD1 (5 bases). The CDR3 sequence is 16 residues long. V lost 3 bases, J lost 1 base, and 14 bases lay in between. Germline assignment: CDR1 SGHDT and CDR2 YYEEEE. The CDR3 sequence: CASSSAGGGSNQPQHF. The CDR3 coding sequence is TGTGCCAGCAGCTCAGCAGGCGGGGGAAGCAATCAGCCCCAGCATTTT.

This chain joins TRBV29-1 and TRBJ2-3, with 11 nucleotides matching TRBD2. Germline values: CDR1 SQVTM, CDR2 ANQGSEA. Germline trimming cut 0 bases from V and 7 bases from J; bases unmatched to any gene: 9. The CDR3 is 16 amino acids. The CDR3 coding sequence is TGCAGCGTTGAAGATGAGACTAGCGGGAAACGGAATACGCAGTATTTT. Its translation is CSVEDETSGKRNTQYF.

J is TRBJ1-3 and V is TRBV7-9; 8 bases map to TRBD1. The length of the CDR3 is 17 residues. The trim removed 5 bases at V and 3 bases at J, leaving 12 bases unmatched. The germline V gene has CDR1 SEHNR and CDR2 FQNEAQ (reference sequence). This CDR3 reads CASSANLGQGGGNTIYF. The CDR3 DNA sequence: TGTGCCAGCAGCGCGAACCTCGGACAGGGTGGTGGAAACACCATATATTTT.

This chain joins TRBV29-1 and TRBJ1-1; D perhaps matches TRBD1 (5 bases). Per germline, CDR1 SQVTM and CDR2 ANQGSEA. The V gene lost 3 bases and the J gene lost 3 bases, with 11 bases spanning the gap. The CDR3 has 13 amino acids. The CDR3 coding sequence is TGCAGCGTTGAGGACCCCAGGGACACTGAAGCTTTCTTT. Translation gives CSVEDPRDTEAFF. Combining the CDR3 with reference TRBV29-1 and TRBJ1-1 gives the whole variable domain SAVISQKPSRDICQRGTSLTIQCQVDSQVTMMFWYRQQPGQSLTLIATANQGSEATYESGFVIDKFPISRPNLTFSTLTVSNMSPEDSSIYLCSVEDPRDTEAFFGQGTRLTVV.

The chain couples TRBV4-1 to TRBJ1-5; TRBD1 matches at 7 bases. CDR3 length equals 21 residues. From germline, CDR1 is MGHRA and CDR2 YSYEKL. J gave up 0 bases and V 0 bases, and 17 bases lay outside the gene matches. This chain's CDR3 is CASSQDRIPGQRYTSNQPQHF. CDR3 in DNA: TGCGCCAGCAGCCAAGACCGGATACCGGGACAGAGGTATACTAGCAATCAGCCCCAGCATTTT.

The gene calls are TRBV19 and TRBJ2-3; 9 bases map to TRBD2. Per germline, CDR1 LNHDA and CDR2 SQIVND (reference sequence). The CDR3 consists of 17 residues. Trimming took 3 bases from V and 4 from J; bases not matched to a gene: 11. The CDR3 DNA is TGTGCCAGTAGTATGTGGCTGTCGCGGGGGGGCCCAGATACGCAGTATTTT. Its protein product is CASSMWLSRGGPDTQYF.

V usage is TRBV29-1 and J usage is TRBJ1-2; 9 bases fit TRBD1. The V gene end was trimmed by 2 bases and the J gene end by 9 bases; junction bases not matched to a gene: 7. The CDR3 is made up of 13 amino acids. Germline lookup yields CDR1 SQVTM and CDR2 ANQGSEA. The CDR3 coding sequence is TGCAGCGTTGAACCCCGGGACAGGGCTAGCTACACCTTC. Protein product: CSVEPRDRASYTF.

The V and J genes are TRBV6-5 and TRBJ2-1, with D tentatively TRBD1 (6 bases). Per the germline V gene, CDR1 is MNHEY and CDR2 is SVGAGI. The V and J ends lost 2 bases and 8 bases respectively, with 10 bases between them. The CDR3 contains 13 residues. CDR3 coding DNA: TGTGCCAGCAGTTACGGGGGCCGGTATGAGCAGTTCTTC. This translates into CASSYGGRYEQFF.

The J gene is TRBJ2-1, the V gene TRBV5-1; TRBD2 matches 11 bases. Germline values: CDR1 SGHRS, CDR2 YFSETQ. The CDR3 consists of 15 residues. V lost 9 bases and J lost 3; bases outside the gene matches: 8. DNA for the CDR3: TGCGCCACCAGTAGCGGGAGGGCACGCTACAATGAGCAGTTCTTC. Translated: CATSSGRARYNEQFF.

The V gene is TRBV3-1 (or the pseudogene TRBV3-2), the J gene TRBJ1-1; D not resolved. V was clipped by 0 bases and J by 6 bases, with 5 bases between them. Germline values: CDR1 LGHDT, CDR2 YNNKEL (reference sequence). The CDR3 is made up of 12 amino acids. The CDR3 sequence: CASSQDSAEAFF. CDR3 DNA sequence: TGTGCCAGCAGCCAAGATTCGGCTGAAGCTTTCTTT.